Listed here are 23 T cell receptor beta chains from one sample, sequenced in a study of T cell responses to AZD1222 COVID-19 vaccine. This table comes from immunoSEQ multiplex PCR, and its TCRdb copy is limited to in-frame clones, with some not included. The table records about 140,000 clones, about 92% of them present only once. Material: peripheral blood, obtained after recovery from COVID-19. These TCRs come from an adult who had recovered from COVID-19.

This clone was seen a handful of times. V and J are TRBV7-9 and TRBJ2-7; 11 positions agree with TRBD1. V lost 3 bases, J lost 2 bases, and 3 bases stayed unmatched. This CDR3 region has 15 residues. From germline, CDR1 is SEHNR and CDR2 FQNEAQ (reference sequence). The CDR3 bases are TGTGCCAGCAGCTTGGGACAGGGGGTCGCCTACGAGCAGTACTTC. Its protein product is CASSLGQGVAYEQYF.

This chain uses TRBV7-9 with TRBJ1-1, with D possibly being TRBD1 (6 bases). Germline assignment: CDR1 SEHNR and CDR2 FQNEAQ (reference sequence). The CDR3 runs 13 residues. Between the trimmed V and J ends, which lost 3 bases and 4 bases, there was a span of 9 bases. CDR3 sequence reads: CASSFQGRTEAFF. CDR3 nucleotide sequence: TGTGCCAGCAGCTTCCAGGGGCGCACTGAAGCTTTCTTT.

This chain joins TRBV6-5 and TRBJ2-1; D not certain. V was trimmed by 6 bases and J by 6 bases, leaving 12 bases between them. CDR3 size: 13 residues. CDR1 and CDR2 from the germline V gene are MNHEY and SVGAGI. CDR3 nucleotides: TGTGCCAGCAGGGGCCTAGTAATCAATGAGCAGTTCTTC. Residues: CASRGLVINEQFF.

This sequence joins TRBV7-8 and TRBJ2-7; maybe TRBD2 (5 bases). Germline CDR1 reads SGHVS; CDR2 reads FQNEAQ. CDR3 length equals 16 residues. Between the trimmed V and J ends, which lost 3 bases and 3 bases, there was a span of 18 bases. The CDR3 nucleotides read TGTGCCAGCAGCTTGTCGCGAGCGGAACCATACTACGAGCAGTACTTC. Residues: CASSLSRAEPYYEQYF.

This clone was counted between two and nine times. The gene calls are TRBV29-1 and TRBJ2-7, with 13 bases fitting TRBD2. V trimming: 3 bases; J trimming: 2 bases; junction bases outside the gene matches: 1. Germline lookup yields CDR1 SQVTM and CDR2 ANQGSEA. CDR3 length equals 14 residues. This chain's CDR3 is CSVEGLAGTYEQYF. CDR3 DNA: TGCAGCGTTGAGGGACTAGCGGGAACCTACGAGCAGTACTTC.

Only one count was recorded for this clone. The CDR3 DNA is TGCGCCAGCAGCCAAGTTCTGACAGGAGGCTATGGCTACACCTTC. Protein: CASSQVLTGGYGYTF. The chain recombines TRBV4-1 with TRBJ1-2; D might be TRBD1 (6 bases). CDR3 size: 15 residues. The germline V gene has CDR1 MGHRA and CDR2 YSYEKL. Trimming shortened V by 1 base and J by 4 bases, and 13 bases separated the two germline ends.

The CDR3 DNA reads TGTGCCAGCGCCCTCCGGCAGGACCCCTTAGTAGGAAAACTGTTTTTT. It translates to CASALRQDPLVGKLFF. The rearrangement joins TRBV2 to TRBJ1-4; unclear D gene. The CDR3 is 16 residues long. The germline V and J ends were trimmed by 8 bases and 10 bases, with 26 bases remaining between them. Germline lookup yields CDR1 SNHLY and CDR2 FYNNEI. Supplemented by reference TRBV2 and TRBJ1-4, the full variable domain reads EPEVTQTPSHQVTQMGQEVILRCVPISNHLYFYWYRQILGQKVEFLVSFYNNEISEKSEIFDDQFSVERPDGSNFTLKIRSTKLEDSAMYFCASALRQDPLVGKLFFGSGTQLSVL.

The chain couples TRBV5-6 to TRBJ2-7, with TRBD1 identical over 7 bases. The length of the CDR3 is 14 residues. Trimming cost V 0 bases and J 3 bases; bases outside gene matches: 3. Germline loops: CDR1 SGHDT, CDR2 YYEEEE. CDR3 loop: CASSLAQGIYEQYF. CDR3 sequence (DNA): TGTGCCAGCAGCTTGGCACAGGGGATCTACGAGCAGTACTTC.

This clone occurred once. The chain employs TRBV15 and TRBJ1-6, with D uncertain. This CDR3 has 14 residues. Trimming left V 0 bases short and J 5 bases short, with 5 bases between. Germline-derived CDR1 and CDR2 are LNHNV and YYDKDF (reference sequence). The CDR3 DNA reads TGTGCCACCAGCAGAGATCTGGATAATTCACCCCTCCACTTT. Translating it yields CATSRDLDNSPLHF.

This chain joins TRBV28 and TRBJ1-5; D not resolved. V was trimmed by 7 bases and J by 7 bases, leaving 17 bases between them. Germline V lookup: CDR1 MDHEN, CDR2 SYDVKM. This CDR3 is built from 14 residues. The CDR3 loop is CASNIDGGRQPQHF. Here the CDR3 DNA reads TGTGCCAGCAATATAGACGGAGGGCGGCAGCCCCAGCATTTT.

This clone was seen at least ten times. The J gene is TRBJ1-3, the V gene TRBV13, with D hard to call. Trimming removed 8 bases at V and 2 bases at J, with 16 bases between. CDR1 is PRHDT, CDR2 FYEKMQ, per germline (reference sequence). The CDR3 is made up of 15 amino acids. The CDR3 loop is CASFDRGSAGNTIYF. The CDR3 region has the DNA TGTGCCAGCTTCGACCGGGGATCCGCTGGAAACACCATATATTTT.

The chain links TRBV7-9 to TRBJ2-5, with D tentatively TRBD2 (5 bases). Trimming shortened V by 2 bases and J by 7 bases, and 8 bases separated the two germline ends. This CDR3 is built from 12 residues. In germline, CDR1 is SEHNR, CDR2 FQNEAQ (reference sequence). DNA for the CDR3: TGTGCCAGCAGCTTACCCCGGGGGACCCAGTACTTC. Its translation: CASSLPRGTQYF.

The rearrangement uses TRBV28 and TRBJ1-2; 12 bases map to TRBD1. The germline V gene has CDR1 MDHEN and CDR2 SYDVKM. The CDR3 sequence is 15 residues long. Germline trimming cut 6 bases from V and 5 bases from J; bases unmatched to any gene: 7. CDR3 amino acids: CASSPGTGGVYGYTF. For the CDR3, the DNA is TGTGCCAGCAGCCCCGGGACAGGGGGCGTTTATGGCTACACCTTC.

This clone was observed once. This chain joins TRBV9 and TRBJ2-1; 7 bases are a match to TRBD1. The germline gives CDR1 SGDLS, CDR2 YYNGEE. The trim removed 0 bases at V and 4 bases at J, leaving 7 bases unmatched. This CDR3 comprises 16 residues. The CDR3 sequence is CASSVEGQVTYNEQFF. CDR3 nucleotide sequence: TGTGCCAGCAGCGTAGAAGGACAGGTCACTTACAATGAGCAGTTCTTC.

This chain uses TRBV3-1 (or the pseudogene TRBV3-2) with TRBJ1-2, with 7 bases identical to TRBD1. CDR1 is LGHDT and CDR2 is YNNKEL in the germline V gene (reference sequence). Trimming at V came to 1 base and at J to 3 bases, leaving 14 bases not matched to a gene. The CDR3 length is 18 residues. CDR3 DNA sequence: TGTGCCAGCAGCCAAGCACTGACAGGGACGGGGGCTTACTATGGCTACACCTTC. It translates to CASSQALTGTGAYYGYTF.

This chain connects TRBV10-3 to TRBJ1-3; D is possibly TRBD1 (5 bases). The germline V gene has CDR1 ENHRY and CDR2 SYGVKD. Deletions cut 6 bases from V and 0 bases from J, with 9 bases between. This CDR3 is 14 amino acids long. The CDR3 here is CAIRSTDSGNTIYF. Written as DNA, the CDR3 is TGTGCCATCAGATCGACAGACTCTGGAAACACCATATATTTT.

This chain uses TRBV2 with TRBJ2-5; no clear D gene. The CDR3 consists of 12 residues. Trimming cost V 7 bases and J 4 bases, with 10 bases left between them. Germline V CDR1 and CDR2: SNHLY, FYNNEI. The CDR3 coding sequence is TGTGCCAGCAACCAGGACCGAGAGACCCAGTACTTC. Protein sequence: CASNQDRETQYF.

The genes are TRBV19 and TRBJ1-5; D might be TRBD1 (5 bases). Germline CDR1 reads LNHDA; CDR2 reads SQIVND (reference sequence). There are 13 residues in the CDR3. The germline V and J ends were trimmed by 5 bases and 5 bases, with 10 bases remaining between them. CDR3 sequence reads: CASSFTGDQPQHF. CDR3 DNA: TGTGCCAGTAGTTTCACAGGTGATCAGCCCCAGCATTTT.

The rearrangement uses TRBV9 and TRBJ1-1; D remains unclear. The CDR3 has 15 residues. The germline gives CDR1 SGDLS, CDR2 YYNGEE. Trimming cost V 0 bases and J 0 bases, with 9 bases left between them. The CDR3 DNA follows: TGTGCCAGCAGCGTAGGTGGCAGCCTGAACACTGAAGCTTTCTTT. Its translation: CASSVGGSLNTEAFF.

The chain is built from TRBV5-1 and TRBJ2-3; tentatively, D is TRBD1 (5 bases). The CDR3 sequence is 12 residues long. Per germline, CDR1 SGHRS and CDR2 YFSETQ. V gave up 5 bases and J gave up 1 base, with 5 bases separating them. The CDR3 DNA follows: TGCGCCAGCAGACAGGGCACAGATACGCAGTATTTT. Translating it yields CASRQGTDTQYF. The full variable domain, in which reference TRBV5-1 and TRBJ2-3 provide the parts outside the CDR3, is KAGVTQTPRYLIKTRGQQVTLSCSPISGHRSVSWYQQTPGQGLQFLFEYFSETQRNKGNFPGRFSGRQFSNSRSEMNVSTLELGDSALYLCASRQGTDTQYFGPGTRLTVL.

The gene calls are TRBV11-3 and TRBJ2-1; the match to TRBD2 covers 10 bases. Germline assignment: CDR1 SGHNT and CDR2 YENEEA. The ends lost 5 bases at V and 0 bases at J; junction bases unmatched: 4. This CDR3 is 16 amino acids long. Here the CDR3 DNA reads TGTGCCAGCAGCCTTAGCGGGGGGAGCTCCTACAATGAGCAGTTCTTC. Translation gives CASSLSGGSSYNEQFF.

The CDR3 is CASSLDRAEQYF. The CDR3 nucleotides are TGTGCCAGCAGTTTAGACAGGGCGGAGCAGTACTTC. This rearrangement joins TRBV28 to TRBJ2-7; TRBD1 matches at 7 bases. CDR3 size: 12 residues. Germline V gives CDR1 MDHEN, CDR2 SYDVKM. V lost 2 bases and J lost 7; bases outside the gene matches: 2.

The genes are TRBV19 and TRBJ1-6, with 9 nucleotides matching TRBD1. Trimming at V came to 6 bases and at J to 7 bases, leaving 4 bases not matched to a gene. Germline assignment: CDR1 LNHDA and CDR2 SQIVND (reference sequence). There are 14 residues in the CDR3. CDR3 region: CASSPTGGNSPLHF. CDR3 nucleotides: TGTGCCAGTAGCCCAACAGGGGGCAATTCACCCCTCCACTTT.